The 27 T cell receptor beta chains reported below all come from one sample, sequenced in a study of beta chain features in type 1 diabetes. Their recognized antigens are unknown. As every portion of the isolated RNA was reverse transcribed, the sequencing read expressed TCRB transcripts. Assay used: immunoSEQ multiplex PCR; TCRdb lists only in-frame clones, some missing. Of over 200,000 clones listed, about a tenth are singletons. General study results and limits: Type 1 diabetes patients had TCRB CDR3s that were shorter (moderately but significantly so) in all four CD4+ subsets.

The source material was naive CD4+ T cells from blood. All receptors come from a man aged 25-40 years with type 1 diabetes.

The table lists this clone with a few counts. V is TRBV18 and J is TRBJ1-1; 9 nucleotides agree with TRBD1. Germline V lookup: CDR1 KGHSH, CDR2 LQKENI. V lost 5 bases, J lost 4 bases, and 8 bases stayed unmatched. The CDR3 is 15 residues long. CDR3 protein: CASSERGQGSTEAFF. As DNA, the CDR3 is TGTGCCAGCTCAGAACGCGGACAGGGGAGCACTGAAGCTTTCTTT.

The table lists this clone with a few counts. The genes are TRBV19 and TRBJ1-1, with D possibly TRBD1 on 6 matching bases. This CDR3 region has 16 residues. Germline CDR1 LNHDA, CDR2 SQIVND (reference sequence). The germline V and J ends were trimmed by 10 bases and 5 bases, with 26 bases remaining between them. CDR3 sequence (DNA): TGTGCCATCCGGTCGGTGGCAGGGGCGTTGGGAACTGAAGCTTTCTTT. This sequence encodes CAIRSVAGALGTEAFF.

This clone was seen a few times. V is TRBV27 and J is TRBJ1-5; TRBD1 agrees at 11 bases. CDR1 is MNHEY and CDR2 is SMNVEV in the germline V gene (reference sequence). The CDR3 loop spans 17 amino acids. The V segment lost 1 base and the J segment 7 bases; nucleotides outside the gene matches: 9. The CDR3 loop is CASSLFAAGQGGQPQHF. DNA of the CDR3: TGTGCCAGCAGTTTATTTGCCGCGGGACAGGGGGGACAGCCCCAGCATTTT.

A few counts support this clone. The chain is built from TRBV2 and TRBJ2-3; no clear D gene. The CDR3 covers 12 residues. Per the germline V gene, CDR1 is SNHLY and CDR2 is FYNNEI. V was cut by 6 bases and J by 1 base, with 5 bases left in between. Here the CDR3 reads CASSRGTDTQYF. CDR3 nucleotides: TGTGCCAGCAGCCGGGGCACAGATACGCAGTATTTT.

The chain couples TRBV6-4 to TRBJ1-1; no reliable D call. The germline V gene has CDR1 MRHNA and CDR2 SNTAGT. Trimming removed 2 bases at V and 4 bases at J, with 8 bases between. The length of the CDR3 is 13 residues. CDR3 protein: CASSDVEGTEAFF. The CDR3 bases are TGTGCCAGCAGTGACGTGGAGGGCACTGAAGCTTTCTTT.

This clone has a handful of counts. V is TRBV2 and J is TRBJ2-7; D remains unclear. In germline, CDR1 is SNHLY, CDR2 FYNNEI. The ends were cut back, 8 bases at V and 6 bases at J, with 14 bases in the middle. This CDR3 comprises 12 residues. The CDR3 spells CASSGSGGEQYF. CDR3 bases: TGTGCCAGCTCCGGGTCCGGCGGCGAGCAGTACTTC.

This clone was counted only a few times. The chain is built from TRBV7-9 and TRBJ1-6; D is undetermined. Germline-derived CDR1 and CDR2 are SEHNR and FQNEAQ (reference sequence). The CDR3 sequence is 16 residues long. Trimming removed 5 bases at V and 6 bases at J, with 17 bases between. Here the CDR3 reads CASSPKVEGGNSPLHF. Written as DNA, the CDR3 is TGTGCCAGCAGCCCAAAGGTGGAAGGAGGTAATTCACCCCTCCACTTT.

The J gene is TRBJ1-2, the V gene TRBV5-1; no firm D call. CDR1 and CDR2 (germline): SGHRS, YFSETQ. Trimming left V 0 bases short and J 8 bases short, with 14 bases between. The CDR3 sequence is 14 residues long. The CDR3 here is CASSLDRPQTGYTF. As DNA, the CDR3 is TGCGCCAGCAGCTTGGACAGACCCCAGACCGGCTACACCTTC.

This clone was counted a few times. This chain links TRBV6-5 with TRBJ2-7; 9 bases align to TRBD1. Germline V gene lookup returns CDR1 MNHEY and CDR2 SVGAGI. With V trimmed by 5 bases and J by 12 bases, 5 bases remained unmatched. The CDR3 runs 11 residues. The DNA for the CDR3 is TGTGCCAGCAGTACCCCGGGACAGGGGTACTTC. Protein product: CASSTPGQGYF.

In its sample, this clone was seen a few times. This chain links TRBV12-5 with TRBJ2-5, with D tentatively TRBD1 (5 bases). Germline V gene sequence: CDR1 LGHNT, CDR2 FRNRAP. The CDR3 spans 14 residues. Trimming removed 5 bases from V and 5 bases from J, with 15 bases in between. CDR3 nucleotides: TGTGCTAGTGGTAAATCACAGGTTATTGAGACCCAGTACTTC. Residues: CASGKSQVIETQYF. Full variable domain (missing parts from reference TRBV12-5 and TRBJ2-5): DARVTQTPRHKVTEMGQEVTMRCQPILGHNTVFWYRQTMMQGLELLAYFRNRAPLDDSGMPKDRFSAEMPDATLATLKIQPSEPRDSAVYFCASGKSQVIETQYFGPGTRLLVL.

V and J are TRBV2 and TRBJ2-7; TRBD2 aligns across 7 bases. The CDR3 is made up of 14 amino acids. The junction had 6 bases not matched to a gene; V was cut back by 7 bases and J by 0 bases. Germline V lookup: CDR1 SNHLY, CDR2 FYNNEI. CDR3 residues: CASTSGTISYEQYF. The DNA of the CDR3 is TGTGCCAGCACCAGCGGGACCATCTCCTACGAGCAGTACTTC.

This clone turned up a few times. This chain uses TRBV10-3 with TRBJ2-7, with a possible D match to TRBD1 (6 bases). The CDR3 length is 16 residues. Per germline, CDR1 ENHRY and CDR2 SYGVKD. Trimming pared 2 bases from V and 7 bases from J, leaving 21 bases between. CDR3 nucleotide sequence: TGTGCCATCAGTGAGCCCTCGGGATCAGGGGCAGGGGAGCAGTACTTC. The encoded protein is CAISEPSGSGAGEQYF.

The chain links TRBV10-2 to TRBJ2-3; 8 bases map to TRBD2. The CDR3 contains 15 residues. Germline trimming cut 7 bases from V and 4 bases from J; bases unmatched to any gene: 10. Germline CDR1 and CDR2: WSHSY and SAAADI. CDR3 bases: TGCGCCAGCAAGGACCCCGGGGGGGCAGCAGATACGCAGTATTTT. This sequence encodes CASKDPGGAADTQYF.

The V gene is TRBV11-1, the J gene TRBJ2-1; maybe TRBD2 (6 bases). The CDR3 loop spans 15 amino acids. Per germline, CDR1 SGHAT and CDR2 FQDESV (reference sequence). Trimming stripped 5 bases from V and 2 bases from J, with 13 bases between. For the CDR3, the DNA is TGTGCCAGCAGCCTAGGGCGGGGCCCCTACAATGAGCAGTTCTTC. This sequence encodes CASSLGRGPYNEQFF.

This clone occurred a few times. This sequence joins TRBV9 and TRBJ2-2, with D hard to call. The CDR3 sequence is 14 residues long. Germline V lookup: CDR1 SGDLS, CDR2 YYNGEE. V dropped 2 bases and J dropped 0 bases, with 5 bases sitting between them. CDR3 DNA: TGTGCCAGCAGCGTTGGCCCGAACACCGGGGAGCTGTTTTTT. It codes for CASSVGPNTGELFF. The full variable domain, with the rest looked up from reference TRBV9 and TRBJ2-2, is DSGVTQTPKHLITATGQRVTLRCSPRSGDLSVYWYQQSLDQGLQFLIQYYNGEERAKGNILERFSAQQFPDLHSELNLSSLELGDSALYFCASSVGPNTGELFFGEGSRLTVL.

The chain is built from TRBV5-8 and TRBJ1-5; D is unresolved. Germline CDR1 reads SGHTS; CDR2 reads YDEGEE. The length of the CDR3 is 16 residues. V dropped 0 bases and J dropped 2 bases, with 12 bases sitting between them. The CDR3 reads CASSLVPGIGNQPQHF. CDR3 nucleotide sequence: TGTGCCAGCAGCTTGGTGCCGGGGATTGGCAATCAGCCCCAGCATTTT.

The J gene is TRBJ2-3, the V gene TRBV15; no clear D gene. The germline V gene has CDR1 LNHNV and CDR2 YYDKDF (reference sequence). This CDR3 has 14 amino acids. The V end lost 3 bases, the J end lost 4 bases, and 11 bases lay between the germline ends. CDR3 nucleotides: TGTGCCACCAGCAGGAGGCCCCGGGCAGATACGCAGTATTTT. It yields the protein CATSRRPRADTQYF.

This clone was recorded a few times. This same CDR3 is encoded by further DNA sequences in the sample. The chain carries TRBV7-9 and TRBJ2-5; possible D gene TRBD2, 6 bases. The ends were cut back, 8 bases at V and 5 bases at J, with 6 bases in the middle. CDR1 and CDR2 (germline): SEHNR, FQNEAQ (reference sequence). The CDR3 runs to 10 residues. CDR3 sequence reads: CASRGETQYF. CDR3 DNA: TGTGCCAGCCGGGGGGAGACCCAGTACTTC.

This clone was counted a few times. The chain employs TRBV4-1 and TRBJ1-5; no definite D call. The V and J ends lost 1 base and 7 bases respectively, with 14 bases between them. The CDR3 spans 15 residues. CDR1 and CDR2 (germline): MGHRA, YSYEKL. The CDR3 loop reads CASSQGPGSYQPQHF. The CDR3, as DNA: TGCGCCAGCAGCCAAGGACCGGGATCCTACCAGCCCCAGCATTTT.

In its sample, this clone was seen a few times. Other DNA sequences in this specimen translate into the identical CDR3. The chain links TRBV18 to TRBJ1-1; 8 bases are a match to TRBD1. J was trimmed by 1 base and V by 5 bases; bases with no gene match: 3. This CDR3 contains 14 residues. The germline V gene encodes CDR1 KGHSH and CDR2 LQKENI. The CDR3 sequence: CASSSGTGNTEAFF. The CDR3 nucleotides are TGTGCCAGCTCATCAGGGACAGGGAACACTGAAGCTTTCTTT.

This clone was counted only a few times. The CDR3 bases are TGTGCCACTAGAGCCGGGACAAAGAGCACCGGGGAGCTGTTTTTT. Protein: CATRAGTKSTGELFF. This chain joins TRBV19 and TRBJ2-2; D possibly corresponds to TRBD1 (6 bases). The CDR3 runs 15 residues. Germline lookup yields CDR1 LNHDA and CDR2 SQIVND (reference sequence). V shed 10 bases and J shed 4 bases, with 19 bases lying between them.

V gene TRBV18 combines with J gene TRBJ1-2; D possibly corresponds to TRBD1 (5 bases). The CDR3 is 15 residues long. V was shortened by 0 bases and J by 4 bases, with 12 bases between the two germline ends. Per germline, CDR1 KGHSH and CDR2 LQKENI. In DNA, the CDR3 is TGTGCCAGCTCACCACCGTGGCAGGGCGGCTATGGCTACACCTTC. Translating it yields CASSPPWQGGYGYTF.

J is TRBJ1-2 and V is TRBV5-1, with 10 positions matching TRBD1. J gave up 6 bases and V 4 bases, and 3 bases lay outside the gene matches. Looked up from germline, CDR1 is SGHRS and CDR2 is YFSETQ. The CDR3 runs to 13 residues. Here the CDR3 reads CASSPGTGDGYTF. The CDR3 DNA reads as TGCGCCAGCAGCCCGGGGACAGGGGATGGCTACACCTTC. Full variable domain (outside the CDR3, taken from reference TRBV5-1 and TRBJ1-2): KAGVTQTPRYLIKTRGQQVTLSCSPISGHRSVSWYQQTPGQGLQFLFEYFSETQRNKGNFPGRFSGRQFSNSRSEMNVSTLELGDSALYLCASSPGTGDGYTFGSGTRLTVV.

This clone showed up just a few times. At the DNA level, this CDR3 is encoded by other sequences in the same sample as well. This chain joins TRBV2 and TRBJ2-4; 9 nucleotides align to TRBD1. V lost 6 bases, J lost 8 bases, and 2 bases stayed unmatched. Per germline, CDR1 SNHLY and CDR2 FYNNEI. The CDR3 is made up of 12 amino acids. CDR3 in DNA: TGTGCCAGCAGGGACAGGGGTGACATTCAGTACTTC. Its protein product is CASRDRGDIQYF.

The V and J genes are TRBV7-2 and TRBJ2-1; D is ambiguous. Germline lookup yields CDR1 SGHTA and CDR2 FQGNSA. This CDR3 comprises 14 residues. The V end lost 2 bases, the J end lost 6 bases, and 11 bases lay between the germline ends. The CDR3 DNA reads TGTGCCAGCAGCTTATCTGGCAGGTCCAATGAGCAGTTCTTC. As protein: CASSLSGRSNEQFF.

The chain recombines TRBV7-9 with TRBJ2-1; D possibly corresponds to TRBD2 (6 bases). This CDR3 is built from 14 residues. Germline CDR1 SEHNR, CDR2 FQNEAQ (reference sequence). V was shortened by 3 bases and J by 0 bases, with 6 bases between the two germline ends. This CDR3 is CASSFSGSYNEQFF. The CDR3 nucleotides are TGTGCCAGCAGCTTTAGCGGCTCCTACAATGAGCAGTTCTTC.

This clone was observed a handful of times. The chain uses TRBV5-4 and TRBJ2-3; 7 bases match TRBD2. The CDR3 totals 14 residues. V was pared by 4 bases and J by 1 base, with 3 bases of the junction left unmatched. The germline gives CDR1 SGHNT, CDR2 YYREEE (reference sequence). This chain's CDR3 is CASSTGGGTDTQYF. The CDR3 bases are TGTGCCAGCAGCACTGGGGGGGGCACAGATACGCAGTATTTT.